This T cell receptor beta chain was recovered during a study of blood T cell repertoires in COVID-19 (dated by TCRdb to the early 2020s). About the full investigation: The collaborator samples originated in the United States, Italy and Spain and spanned the acute and convalescent phases of COVID-19. The prospective study material was composed of cDNA or gDNA derived from T cells, B-cell-depleted T cells, or PBMCs. Deeply sampled blood TCRbeta repertoires from subjects exposed to, actively infected with, or recovered from COVID-19 were included in the dataset. The repertoires were made available in a free public database intended to serve as a resource for research on the immune response to SARS-CoV-2. The samples were drawn from two sources: the first 160 participants of the ongoing ImmuneRACE study, and 1,000 to 1,500 subjects contributed by 6 global collaborators. Nearly every sample came with metadata listing a de-identified subject ID, COVID-19 status, age in years and sex. Where HLA class I and class II types were available, the types were taken from metadata supplied by the sample provider, not from assay-based typing. Paper-wide results and their limitations: How much clinical and demographic metadata was included differed by source and by participant, and the metadata was provided uncurated.

Each collaborating institution followed its own protocols to collect whole blood in K2EDTA tubes. For TCRbeta analysis, collaborators shipped samples in one of three forms: frozen whole blood, isolated PBMCs, or DNA extracted from either of those sample types. CDR3 length: 14 amino acids, cysteine to phenylalanine. Only the CDR3 DNA is retained, 42 bases long and in frame from the first base. Ends trimmed: V by 5 bases, J by 5 bases; bases unmatched to a gene: 2. Based on the germline V gene (reference sequence), the CDR1 and CDR2 sequences are MNHEY and SMNVEV. TCRbeta CDR3 regions were amplified from genomic DNA using the immunoSEQ Assay, a bias-controlled multiplex PCR. In the authors' own workflow: The number of nucleated cells in each sample was estimated from the amplification of reference gene primers within the assay. To quantify the absolute abundance of each unique TCRbeta CDR3 rearrangement, sequence reads were collapsed and filtered. For each sample, productive Simpson clonality was calculated by taking the square root of Simpson's diversity index across productive rearrangements. The clones in this table, taken by TCRdb from immuneACCESS, are in-frame only. Not every clone is retained; where verified, under half of the shortfall comes from an unresolved V gene, and the cause of the rest is unknown. V and J calls and clone size come straight from that table; D and trimming were deduced from the DNA. The sample contains just over 150,000 clones, 84% of them found a single time. The top ten clones comprise over 8% of the sample.

Details on this clone: It has no known antigen specificity. Nothing much larger sits one base from this clone, and base qualities are not available.

This sequence uses TRBV27 and TRBJ1-6; TRBD1 agrees with 8 junctional bases. This receptor was obtained from a woman aged 45-65 years with acute or convalescent COVID-19. The sequenced sample consisted of peripheral blood. The bases are TGTGCCAGCAGTAAGACAGGGGATAATTCACCCCTCCACTTT. The resulting protein is CASSKTGDNSPLHF.